This TCR beta chain was recovered during a study of blood T cells in healthy people across ages. Whole-study results and caveats: Without sorted subsets, naive and antigen-experienced compartments could not be conclusively compared.

Combining a sample-barcoded 5' primer with a J-beta primer mix, a second PCR ran for about 7 to 11 cycles. A single record per CDR3 protein comes from TCRdb applying MiXCR to the 5' RACE reads. The data contain about 1,500,000 distinct CDR3 sequences, around two fifths of them singletons. Regarding this clonotype: What it recognizes is unknown.

The donors, aged about 6 to 90, were healthy Caucasians from Russia. Sequenced: blood. The TCR sequence derives from a woman under 30 in good health.

The CDR3 DNA reads as TGTGCCAGCAGTTACTGGGGGGACGAGCAGTACTTC. Translating gives CASSYWGDEQYF. The chain is built from TRBV6-5 and TRBJ2-7, with D perhaps TRBD2 (6 bases). The V end was cut by 1 base, the J end by 5 bases, with 6 bases between. The germline V gene encodes CDR1 MNHEY and CDR2 SVGAGI. This CDR3 is built from 12 residues.